Each of the 30 T cell receptor beta chains below was sequenced from the same sample in a study of T cells expressing NK-cell markers. Using the 5' RACE reads, TCRdb records one entry per CDR3 protein without DNA. This specimen shows roughly 420,000 distinct CDR3 sequences; the ten leading clones hold less than 7.5%. Sequenced sample: blood T cells: a sorted CD56 or NKG2C T cell subset, CD4+ or CD8+ T cells, or bulk PBMC T cells (not recorded which). All receptors come from a woman aged 18 to 75 in good health.

The chain has TRBV7-3 and TRBJ1-1; the TCRdb call, TRBD1, lacks DNA for checking. The CDR3 consists of 14 residues. The germline gives CDR1 SGHTA, CDR2 FQGTGA. The CDR3: CASSFGGQGLQAFF.

This chain uses TRBV7-3 with TRBJ2-1. The CDR3 length is 15 residues. Germline CDR1 is SGHTA and CDR2 is FQGTGA. The CDR3 sequence is CASSLTRLTKNEQFF.

The chain combines TRBV10-2 with TRBJ2-3. The CDR3 runs to 16 residues. In germline, CDR1 is WSHSY, CDR2 SAAADI. This chain's CDR3 is CASSGGGSASTDTQYF.

This chain links TRBV12-3 or TRBV12-4 with TRBJ1-2; TCRdb indicates TRBD1, and absent DNA this call remains unverified. The CDR3 covers 18 residues. This CDR3 reads CASSALRDTIKGNYGYTF.

J is TRBJ2-2 and V is TRBV7-2; no DNA is available, so the TRBD1 call from TCRdb remains unchecked. Germline-derived CDR1 and CDR2 are SGHTA and FQGNSA. The CDR3 runs 15 residues. This chain's CDR3 is CASSRTGLGTGELFF.

The chain is built from TRBV30 and TRBJ2-3; the TRBD1 assignment by TCRdb is unverifiable without DNA. Germline CDR1 GTSNPN, CDR2 SVGIG (reference sequence). There are 15 residues in the CDR3. CDR3: CAWSVLGGRADTQYF.

V usage is TRBV7-2 and J usage is TRBJ2-7; TCRdb's D call of TRBD2 is untestable without DNA. The CDR3 covers 15 residues. The germline gives CDR1 SGHTA, CDR2 FQGNSA. The CDR3 loop is CASSLVGTTNYEQYF.

This chain links TRBV19 with TRBJ1-4; TCRdb designates TRBD1, a call that cannot be tested without DNA. CDR1 is LNHDA, CDR2 SQIVND, per germline (reference sequence). There are 17 residues in the CDR3. This chain's CDR3 is CASTGTPTYLGQEKLFF.

The chain has TRBV20-1 and TRBJ2-1; the TRBD1 assignment by TCRdb is unverifiable without DNA. This CDR3 is built from 13 residues. Germline assignment: CDR1 DFQATT and CDR2 SNEGSKA (reference sequence). CDR3 sequence reads: CSAPLGSYNEQFF.

CDR3 region: CASSLPKQGSENSPLHF. This sequence joins TRBV12-3 or TRBV12-4 and TRBJ1-6; the TCRdb D gene call, TRBD1, has no DNA to confirm it. The CDR3 loop spans 17 amino acids.

V usage is TRBV7-6 and J usage is TRBJ2-2; TCRdb's D call, TRBD1, is unchecked because there is no DNA. This CDR3 comprises 19 residues. CDR1 is SGHVS and CDR2 is FNYEAQ in the germline V gene. This CDR3 is CASSLYPPWSDANTGELFF.

The V call is TRBV4-2, the J call TRBJ2-5; the D gene TCRdb calls, TRBD2, cannot be checked with no DNA. The CDR3 is made up of 16 amino acids. Germline CDR1 reads LGHNA; CDR2 reads YNFKEQ. CDR3 protein: CASSQGSAEGQETQYF.

This rearrangement joins TRBV6-1 to TRBJ1-2; the TCRdb call, TRBD1, lacks DNA for checking. Germline assignment: CDR1 MNHNS and CDR2 SASEGT. This CDR3 is 17 amino acids long. The CDR3: CASSVRDRGPMAYGYTF.

CDR3 residues: CSAHSGTGGAKWETQYF. The chain is built from TRBV20-1 and TRBJ2-5; the D call from TCRdb, TRBD1, cannot be confirmed without DNA. The CDR3 loop spans 17 amino acids. Germline V CDR1 and CDR2: DFQATT, SNEGSKA (reference sequence).

This chain uses TRBV4-3 with TRBJ2-1. The CDR3 has 15 amino acids. Germline loops: CDR1 LGHNA, CDR2 YSLEER. The CDR3 protein is CASSQIAVGLNEQFF.

The rearrangement joins TRBV11-2 to TRBJ2-1; TCRdb indicates TRBD2, and absent DNA this call remains unverified. The CDR3 is 11 amino acids. The germline gives CDR1 SGHAT, CDR2 FQNNGV. The CDR3 loop is CASSPGLFSAF.

The chain carries TRBV20-1 and TRBJ2-1; TCRdb picks TRBD2, but there is no DNA to check that call. CDR3 length: 17 residues. Germline loops: CDR1 DFQATT, CDR2 SNEGSKA (reference sequence). CDR3 protein: CSARFARGLAGGNEQFF.

The gene calls are TRBV20-1 and TRBJ1-4; the TCRdb call, TRBD1, lacks DNA for checking. The CDR3 has 13 residues. From germline, CDR1 is DFQATT and CDR2 SNEGSKA (reference sequence). This CDR3 is CSARVPGQEKLFF.

This chain connects TRBV24-1 to TRBJ2-7; the TCRdb call, TRBD1, lacks DNA for checking. Germline-derived CDR1 and CDR2 are KGHDR and SFDVKD. The CDR3 spans 14 residues. This chain's CDR3 is CATAPGQGSYEQYF.

This chain connects TRBV29-1 to TRBJ2-7; TCRdb picks TRBD1, but there is no DNA to check that call. Germline V gene data show CDR1 as SQVTM and CDR2 as ANQGSEA. The CDR3 is 16 amino acids. This chain's CDR3 is CSVLGTDRGIWNEQYF.

The rearrangement uses TRBV10-2 and TRBJ1-4; TCRdb returns TRBD1, unconfirmable since there is no DNA. CDR3 length equals 15 residues. The germline CDR1 and CDR2 sequences are WSHSY and SAAADI. The CDR3 loop reads CASSPGQVLIEKLFF.

The genes are TRBV20-1 and TRBJ1-4. The CDR3 totals 12 residues. Germline V gene data show CDR1 as DFQATT and CDR2 as SNEGSKA (reference sequence). The CDR3 loop is CSAKGGGEKLFF.

The V and J genes are TRBV10-3 and TRBJ1-1. The germline V gene encodes CDR1 ENHRY and CDR2 SYGVKD. The CDR3 contains 12 residues. CDR3 protein: CAISDKNTEAFF.

The rearrangement joins TRBV3-1 to TRBJ1-5. Germline CDR1 and CDR2: LGHDT and YNNKEL (reference sequence). The CDR3 is 16 amino acids. The CDR3 sequence: CASSQGRLYSNQPQHF.

CDR3 region: CAISDPLYGYTF. The V and J genes are TRBV10-3 and TRBJ1-2; TCRdb's assignment of TRBD1 cannot be checked, as there is no DNA. The germline gives CDR1 ENHRY, CDR2 SYGVKD. This CDR3 contains 12 residues.

The chain combines TRBV4-1 with TRBJ1-2; TCRdb names TRBD1, which stays unverified in the absence of DNA. This CDR3 has 13 amino acids. Germline loops: CDR1 MGHRA, CDR2 YSYEKL. The CDR3: CASGTAPNYGYTF.

The CDR3 sequence: CASSVGGRVTDTQYF. V gene TRBV9 combines with J gene TRBJ2-3; the TCRdb call, TRBD1, lacks DNA for checking. CDR1 and CDR2 (germline): SGDLS, YYNGEE. This CDR3 is built from 15 residues. The entire variable domain, with the rest obtained from reference TRBV9 and TRBJ2-3, is as follows: DSGVTQTPKHLITATGQRVTLRCSPRSGDLSVYWYQQSLDQGLQFLIQYYNGEERAKGNILERFSAQQFPDLHSELNLSSLELGDSALYFCASSVGGRVTDTQYFGPGTRLTVL.

This CDR3 is CASSSIGELFF. This chain links TRBV6-5 with TRBJ2-2. The germline V gene has CDR1 MNHEY and CDR2 SVGAGI. This CDR3 region has 11 residues.

The V and J genes are TRBV20-1 and TRBJ1-4. The CDR3 length is 13 residues. Germline lookup yields CDR1 DFQATT and CDR2 SNEGSKA (reference sequence). The CDR3 here is CSASPNSGEKLFF.

The chain recombines TRBV4-1 with TRBJ2-1; TCRdb returns TRBD1, unconfirmable since there is no DNA. Germline V gives CDR1 MGHRA, CDR2 YSYEKL. This CDR3 contains 18 residues. The CDR3 reads CASSQDPPGGSSYNEQFF.